This T cell receptor beta chain is drawn from a study of blood T cell repertoires in COVID-19. This clone was observed a single time. The CDR3 has 15 residues. V was shortened by 0 bases and J by 5 bases, with 13 bases between the two germline ends. Germline values: CDR1 MNHEY, CDR2 SMNVEV (reference sequence). Profiled with immunoSEQ multiplex PCR; TCRdb holds only in-frame clones, not every one. The sample includes approximately 300,000 clones, more than 75% of them seen just once. This TCR derives from a middle-aged man with active or convalescent COVID-19. Specimen: peripheral blood. This rearrangement joins TRBV27 to TRBJ1-1; the D is unclear. The CDR3 reads CASSLSPPRETEAFF. The DNA for the CDR3 is TGTGCCAGCAGTTTATCTCCCCCGAGGGAAACTGAAGCTTTCTTT.